This T cell receptor (beta chain) was captured by sequencing in a study of CD8+CD57+ T cells in acquired aplastic anemia. V lost 3 bases and J lost 6, with 12 bases in between. The CDR3 is 12 amino acids. CDR1 and CDR2 from the germline V gene are DFQATT and SNEGSKA (reference sequence). Investigators profiled TCR beta VDJ and CDR3 from genomic DNA template. MiXCR, applied by TCRdb to the reads, yields one record per CDR3 protein. The sample has approximately 200,000 distinct CDR3 sequences, around 50% seen once. Only patients with CD8+CD57+ cell expansion on flow cytometry were chosen for sequencing.

This receptor was identified in a human donor with aplastic anemia. Source material: sorted CD4+, CD8+, or CD8+CD57+ T cells (not recorded which) from PBMCs. The J gene is TRBJ2-7, the V gene TRBV20-1; D is undetermined. The CDR3 loop reads CSASLASGEQYF. In DNA, the CDR3 is TGCAGTGCTAGTTTGGCTAGTGGCGAGCAGTACTTC.